This T cell receptor (beta chain) derives from a study of blood T cell repertoires in COVID-19. Overall study: The United States, Italy and Spain were the sources of the acute and convalescent COVID-19 samples. PBMCs, B-cell-depleted T cells, or T cells were the source of the cDNA or gDNA that made up the material.

Under the authors' procedure: Reference gene primer amplification yielded estimated nucleated cell counts. Generated by immunoSEQ multiplex PCR, the TCRdb table keeps only in-frame clones and is missing some. V, J and clone size were drawn from that table, and D and trimming were deduced from the DNA. The profile shows 170,000 or so clones, about 75% of them singletons. The CDR3 sequence is 15 residues long. The V gene end was trimmed by 5 bases and the J gene end by 3 bases; junction bases not matched to a gene: 7. Germline V lookup: CDR1 MNHEY, CDR2 SVGAGI. Sequenced material: peripheral blood. The sequence derives from a woman aged 70-85 years with acute or convalescent COVID-19. This rearrangement joins TRBV6-5 to TRBJ1-2; 9 bases line up with TRBD1. The CDR3 spells CASSLVQGADYGYTF. The CDR3, as DNA: TGTGCCAGCAGTCTAGTACAGGGGGCGGACTATGGCTACACCTTC.